This record looks at one T cell receptor beta chain sequence and its context. This sample was taken from a study of control samples from healthy donors and cancer patients. CDR3 size: 13 residues. The germline CDR1 and CDR2 sequences are GTSNPN and SVGIG (reference sequence). Trimming left V 2 bases short and J 9 bases short, with 14 bases between. Clones were sequenced by immunoSEQ multiplex PCR, and TCRdb holds only the in-frame ones, with some missing. The sample carries 100,000 to 150,000 clones, 90% recorded once. The material sequenced was blood. The chain has TRBV30 and TRBJ1-5; D perhaps matches TRBD1 (6 bases). This clonotype was obtained from a man aged 35 to 55 in good health. The CDR3 loop is CAWSLGGGGPQHF. In nucleotides, the CDR3 is TGTGCCTGGAGTTTGGGGGGAGGGGGGCCCCAGCATTTT.